These 8 T cell receptor beta chains share one sample of origin, sequenced in a study of cytomegalovirus exposure and HLA in healthy donors. The study ran its PCR with 60 Vbeta and 13 Jbeta primers. Sequencing was performed with immunoSEQ multiplex PCR; in TCRdb, only in-frame clones are kept and a portion is missing. The sample shows roughly 120,000 clones, 70% to 75% of them seen only once. The sample was PBMCs. The receptors were gathered from a middle-aged woman in good health and CMV-seronegative.

The J gene is TRBJ1-4, the V gene TRBV29-1; D possibly corresponds to TRBD1 (6 bases). CDR1 and CDR2 (germline): SQVTM, ANQGSEA. This CDR3 region has 14 residues. The V and J ends lost 4 bases and 5 bases respectively, with 14 bases between them. The chain's CDR3 is CSVVRDTGNEKLFF. The DNA for the CDR3 is TGCAGCGTTGTCCGGGACACGGGAAATGAAAAACTGTTTTTT.

The chain employs TRBV28 and TRBJ2-2; TRBD1 aligns across 7 bases. Unmatched junction bases numbered 7, after V lost 5 bases and J lost 4 bases. From germline, CDR1 is MDHEN and CDR2 SYDVKM. There are 15 residues in the CDR3. CDR3 nucleotide sequence: TGTGCCAGCAGTCTACAGGGGATGGGCACCGGGGAGCTGTTTTTT. This gives the protein CASSLQGMGTGELFF.

The chain recombines TRBV19 with TRBJ2-5, with D possibly being TRBD2 (5 bases). This CDR3 has 13 residues. Trimming removed 7 bases from V and 5 bases from J, with 14 bases in between. CDR1 and CDR2 (germline): LNHDA, SQIVND (reference sequence). The CDR3 region is CASKEGPRETQYF. The CDR3 coding sequence is TGTGCCAGTAAAGAGGGCCCCCGTGAGACCCAGTACTTC.

The chain combines TRBV29-1 with TRBJ2-5; D may be TRBD2 (6 bases). Germline V lookup: CDR1 SQVTM, CDR2 ANQGSEA. The CDR3 spans 15 residues. V lost 3 bases to trimming and J lost 3 bases, with 17 bases between them. CDR3 in DNA: TGCAGCGTTGACTTCGGGAGTGGGTCGGAAGAGACCCAGTACTTC. This gives the protein CSVDFGSGSEETQYF.

The genes are TRBV7-2 and TRBJ1-5; D is uncertain. The germline gives CDR1 SGHTA, CDR2 FQGNSA. The CDR3 runs 15 residues. With 1 base removed from V and 2 bases from J, the gap between germline ends came to 9 bases. CDR3 nucleotide sequence: TGTGCCAGCAGCTTAGACGGTACAGGCAATCAGCCCCAGCATTTT. Its protein product is CASSLDGTGNQPQHF.

The chain couples TRBV18 to TRBJ2-7, with TRBD2 matching over 10 bases. Per the germline V gene, CDR1 is KGHSH and CDR2 is LQKENI. The CDR3 extends over 15 amino acids. V trimming: 2 bases; J trimming: 3 bases; junction bases outside the gene matches: 4. In DNA form, the CDR3 reads TGTGCCAGCTCACCAATCGCTAGCGGGAGCTACGAGCAGTACTTC. Translating it yields CASSPIASGSYEQYF.

The chain uses TRBV11-2 and TRBJ1-4; 7 bases are a match to TRBD1. CDR1 and CDR2 (germline): SGHAT, FQNNGV. After removal of 5 bases from V and 6 bases from J, the junction contained 6 bases not matched to a gene. The CDR3 consists of 14 residues. For the CDR3, the DNA is TGTGCCAGCAGCACTTGGGACAGCTATGAAAAACTGTTTTTT. It yields the protein CASSTWDSYEKLFF.

By proportion, this clone is medium-sized. CDR3 in DNA: TGTGCCAGTAGTCTCCGACAGGGTGAAGCTTTCTTT. Its protein product is CASSLRQGEAFF. The chain employs TRBV19 and TRBJ1-1; 7 bases map to TRBD1. This CDR3 has 12 residues. Trimming cost V 5 bases and J 7 bases; bases outside gene matches: 4. Germline V CDR1 and CDR2: LNHDA, SQIVND (reference sequence).